This T cell receptor (beta chain) was recorded in a study of CD8+ T cells in alopecia areata. Study at large: Tofacitinib therapy lasting 6 to 18 months was followed by 6 months off drug.

Regarding the study as a whole: Sequencing of scalp samples also captures resident alphabeta T cells of normal skin.

RNA was extracted and reverse transcribed into cDNA as the sequencing template. Repertoires were generated with immunoSEQ multiplex PCR, while TCRdb's copy carries only in-frame clones and drops some. There are around 250,000 clones in the sample; roughly two thirds occur only once, and approximately 1.2% lies in the top ten. As part of sample collection, lesional scalp punch biopsies and peripheral blood were taken from alopecia areata patients. Notes on this clone: Its antigen is unidentified.

The CDR3 length is 14 residues. Germline trimming cut 3 bases from V and 5 bases from J; bases unmatched to any gene: 4. Germline V lookup: CDR1 SGDLS, CDR2 YYNGEE. This TCR derives from a human donor with alopecia areata. The sample was CD4+ T cells sorted from blood, taken at week 0. The J gene is TRBJ2-2, the V gene TRBV9; 7 positions agree with TRBD1. In DNA form, the CDR3 reads TGTGCCAGCAGCGGTTTGACAGGGACCGGGGAGCTGTTTTTT. Translated, it gives CASSGLTGTGELFF. The whole variable domain, remainder taken from reference TRBV9 and TRBJ2-2, is DSGVTQTPKHLITATGQRVTLRCSPRSGDLSVYWYQQSLDQGLQFLIQYYNGEERAKGNILERFSAQQFPDLHSELNLSSLELGDSALYFCASSGLTGTGELFFGEGSRLTVL.